This section outlines one T cell receptor beta chain sequence together with its context. The data are from a study of blood T cell repertoires in COVID-19. V was pared by 4 bases and J by 6 bases, with 16 bases between. This CDR3 is built from 14 residues. Germline V gene data show CDR1 as SGHRS and CDR2 as YFSETQ. Authors' analysis steps: From reference gene primer amplification, estimates of nucleated cell counts were derived. The protocol was immunoSEQ multiplex PCR, while the TCRdb copy is restricted to in-frame clones and leaves out a portion. V, J and clone size are those of that table, while D and trimming were read from the DNA. The table shows some 160,000 clones, with around 75% occurring only once.

The sample consisted of peripheral blood. The sequence was obtained from a woman at least 80 years old with acute or convalescent COVID-19. The V gene is TRBV5-1, the J gene TRBJ1-1; D may be TRBD1 (6 bases). Written as DNA, the CDR3 is TGCGCCAGCAGCCAGAAGAGGGGGAGTGCTGAAGCTTTCTTT. Encoded protein: CASSQKRGSAEAFF. Full variable domain (missing parts from reference TRBV5-1 and TRBJ1-1): KAGVTQTPRYLIKTRGQQVTLSCSPISGHRSVSWYQQTPGQGLQFLFEYFSETQRNKGNFPGRFSGRQFSNSRSEMNVSTLELGDSALYLCASSQKRGSAEAFFGQGTRLTVV.